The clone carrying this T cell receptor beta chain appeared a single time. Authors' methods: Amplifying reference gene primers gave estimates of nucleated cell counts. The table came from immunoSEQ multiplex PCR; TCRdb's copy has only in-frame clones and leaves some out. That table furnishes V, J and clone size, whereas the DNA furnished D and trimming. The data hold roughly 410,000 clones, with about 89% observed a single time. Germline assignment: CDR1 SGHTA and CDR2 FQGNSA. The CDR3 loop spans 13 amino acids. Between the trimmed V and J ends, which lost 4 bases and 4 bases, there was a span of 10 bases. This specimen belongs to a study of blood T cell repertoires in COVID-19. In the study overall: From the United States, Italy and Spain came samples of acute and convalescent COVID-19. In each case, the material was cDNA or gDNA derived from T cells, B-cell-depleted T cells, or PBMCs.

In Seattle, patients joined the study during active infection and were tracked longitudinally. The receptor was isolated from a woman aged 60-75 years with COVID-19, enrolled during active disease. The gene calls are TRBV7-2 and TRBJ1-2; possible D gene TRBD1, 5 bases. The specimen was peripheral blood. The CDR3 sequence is CASSSQAPYGYTF. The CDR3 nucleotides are TGTGCCAGCAGCTCACAGGCCCCCTATGGCTACACCTTC. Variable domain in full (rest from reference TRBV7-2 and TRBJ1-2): GAGVSQSPSNKVTEKGKDVELRCDPISGHTALYWYRQSLGQGLEFLIYFQGNSAPDKSGLPSDRFSAERTGGSVSTLTIQRTQQEDSAVYLCASSSQAPYGYTFGSGTRLTVV.